These 24 T cell receptor beta chains were sequenced from one sample in a study of human T cells and chemical hapten exposure. TCRdb fed the RACE reads into MiXCR, producing one record per CDR3 protein. The table records roughly 54,000 distinct CDR3 sequences, about 10% of them present only once. Described time point: patch test 2, 6 weeks after DPC sensitization. The treatment is: therapeutic diphenylcyclopropenone sensitization with weekly scalp DPC. Material: whole blood, obtained in connection with sensitization to the hapten diphenylcyclopropenone (DPC). The receptors stem from a woman aged 45-65 years with alopecia areata. Some clones in this sample may be carry-over from other donors' samples.

The V gene is TRBV28, the J gene TRBJ1-2; D gene ambiguous. The CDR3 contains 12 residues. Trimming removed 2 bases at V and 7 bases at J, with 8 bases between. CDR1 and CDR2 from the germline V gene are MDHEN and SYDVKM. DNA for the CDR3: TGTGCCAGCAGTTTAGTCGGGTTTGGCTACACCTTC. This translates into CASSLVGFGYTF.

This clonotype was observed many times. The chain couples TRBV20-1 to TRBJ1-3; a weak D match, TRBD1 (6 bases). This CDR3 has 14 amino acids. Germline values: CDR1 DFQATT, CDR2 SNEGSKA (reference sequence). V dropped 6 bases and J dropped 0 bases, with 12 bases sitting between them. In DNA form, the CDR3 reads TGCAGTGCGGTCGACAGGAACTCTGGAAACACCATATATTTT. This translates into CSAVDRNSGNTIYF.

The chain uses TRBV6-5 and TRBJ2-1, with D hard to call. The germline V gene encodes CDR1 MNHEY and CDR2 SVGAGI. The CDR3 has 15 residues. Deletions cut 7 bases from V and 0 bases from J, with 13 bases between. The CDR3 sequence: CASTQGGNSYNEQFF. DNA for the CDR3: TGTGCCAGCACCCAAGGCGGTAACTCCTACAATGAGCAGTTCTTC.

This chain connects TRBV19 to TRBJ1-5; no clear D gene. The CDR3 runs to 15 residues. Germline V gene lookup returns CDR1 LNHDA and CDR2 SQIVND (reference sequence). With 3 bases removed from V and 5 bases from J, the gap between germline ends came to 14 bases. The CDR3 here is CASSIYILRDQPQHF. In DNA form, the CDR3 reads TGTGCCAGTAGTATCTACATCTTACGCGATCAGCCCCAGCATTTT. The variable domain in full, completed from reference TRBV19 and TRBJ1-5, reads DGGITQSPKYLFRKEGQNVTLSCEQNLNHDAMYWYRQDPGQGLRLIYYSQIVNDFQKGDIAEGYSVSREKKESFPLTVTSAQKNPTAFYLCASSIYILRDQPQHFGDGTRLSIL.

This clonotype was detected only a few times. The chain employs TRBV28 and TRBJ2-7, with 9 bases that match TRBD1. V shed 9 bases and J 1 base; nucleotides not matched to a gene: 13. The CDR3 length is 16 residues. Germline values: CDR1 MDHEN, CDR2 SYDVKM. The CDR3 DNA is TGTGCCAGTTCAACTACGACAGGGGGGCGATCCTACGAGCAGTACTTC. Translation: CASSTTTGGRSYEQYF.

This chain uses TRBV7-9 with TRBJ2-1; D could derive from TRBD1 or TRBD2 (5 bases each). V was clipped by 1 base and J by 3 bases, with 10 bases between them. Germline CDR1 is SEHNR and CDR2 is FQNEAQ (reference sequence). The CDR3 is 15 amino acids. This chain's CDR3 is CASSLGQGDYNEQFF. DNA for the CDR3: TGTGCCAGCAGCTTAGGGCAGGGAGACTACAATGAGCAGTTCTTC.

This clonotype was detected only a few times. This chain connects TRBV13 to TRBJ2-7, with D maybe TRBD2 (5 bases). Looked up from germline, CDR1 is PRHDT and CDR2 is FYEKMQ (reference sequence). V lost 2 bases, J lost 6 bases, and 14 bases lay in between. The CDR3 runs 14 residues. In DNA, the CDR3 is TGTGCCAGCAGCTTATCCGACGAGGGCCGCGAGCAGTACTTC. It yields the protein CASSLSDEGREQYF. Filled out from reference TRBV13 and TRBJ2-7, the complete variable domain reads AAGVIQSPRHLIKEKRETATLKCYPIPRHDTVYWYQQGPGQDPQFLISFYEKMQSDKGSIPDRFSAQQFSDYHSELNMSSLELGDSALYFCASSLSDEGREQYFGPGTRLTVT.

This clonotype turned up a few times. The chain employs TRBV6-5 and TRBJ2-7, with a weak D call TRBD2 (7 bases). CDR3 length: 14 residues. CDR1 is MNHEY, CDR2 SVGAGI, per germline. Trimming pared 2 bases from V and 3 bases from J, leaving 11 bases between. The CDR3 loop is CASSYVRGGYEQYF. CDR3 nucleotide sequence: TGTGCCAGCAGTTACGTGAGGGGGGGCTACGAGCAGTACTTC.

This clonotype was recorded at least ten times. V gene TRBV18 combines with J gene TRBJ2-3; D possibly corresponds to TRBD1 (5 bases). The CDR3 spans 12 residues. Trimming stripped 6 bases from V and 5 bases from J, with 9 bases between. Germline values: CDR1 KGHSH, CDR2 LQKENI. In DNA, the CDR3 is TGTGCCAGCTCCCTCGACAGAGATACGCAGTATTTT. As protein: CASSLDRDTQYF.

This clonotype was observed a handful of times. The chain carries TRBV4-1 and TRBJ1-5, with 8 positions matching TRBD1. Germline V gene data show CDR1 as MGHRA and CDR2 as YSYEKL. The CDR3 covers 16 residues. V lost 2 bases and J lost 4; bases outside the gene matches: 7. CDR3 loop: CASSQPRTGRNQPQHF. The CDR3 bases are TGCGCCAGCAGCCAACCAAGGACAGGGCGGAATCAGCCCCAGCATTTT.

In this sample, this clonotype turned up many times. The rearrangement links TRBV12-3 or TRBV12-4 to TRBJ2-7, with 10 bases matching TRBD2. The CDR3 totals 15 residues. Trimming cost V 3 bases and J 3 bases; bases outside gene matches: 5. The CDR3 here is CASSFGLAGVYEQYF. The CDR3 DNA sequence: TGTGCCAGCAGTTTTGGTCTAGCGGGAGTCTACGAGCAGTACTTC.

As DNA, the CDR3 is TGTGCCAGCAGCTTAAAGGTCACAGATACGCAGTATTTT. Its translation is CASSLKVTDTQYF. The chain uses TRBV7-2 and TRBJ2-3, with unresolved D. V was trimmed by 2 bases and J by 2 bases, leaving 5 bases between them. CDR1 and CDR2 from the germline V gene are SGHTA and FQGNSA. The CDR3 has 13 residues.

V is TRBV7-8 and J is TRBJ1-6; no clear D gene. V shed 1 base and J shed 9 bases, with 4 bases lying between them. This CDR3 has 12 amino acids. The germline CDR1 and CDR2 sequences are SGHVS and FQNEAQ. The CDR3 here is CASSLEPSPLHF. For the CDR3, the DNA is TGTGCCAGCAGCTTAGAACCTTCACCCCTCCACTTT.

CDR3 DNA sequence: TGTGCCAGTAGTATAGACCTCAGGGGGATGAACTATGGCTACACCTTC. It yields the protein CASSIDLRGMNYGYTF. The chain has TRBV19 and TRBJ1-2; 7 bases match TRBD1. The ends lost 0 bases at V and 2 bases at J; junction bases unmatched: 6. The CDR3 extends over 16 amino acids. The germline V gene encodes CDR1 LNHDA and CDR2 SQIVND (reference sequence).

This clonotype was found a few times. The chain couples TRBV3-1 to TRBJ2-1; D gene uncertain. V was clipped by 4 bases and J by 9 bases, with 31 bases between them. CDR3 size: 19 residues. Germline V gene data show CDR1 as LGHDT and CDR2 as YNNKEL (reference sequence). The CDR3 spells CASSLFTWGQEEWLGEQFF. For the CDR3, the DNA is TGTGCCAGCAGCCTCTTCACGTGGGGTCAGGAAGAATGGTTGGGTGAGCAGTTCTTC.

There are a few counts of this clonotype. V gene TRBV7-2 combines with J gene TRBJ1-5; D remains ambiguous. In germline, CDR1 is SGHTA, CDR2 FQGNSA. The CDR3 spans 14 residues. V lost 1 base and J lost 4, with 8 bases in between. In DNA form, the CDR3 reads TGTGCCAGCAGCTTAGAGCGGAGGAATCAGCCCCAGCATTTT. It is translated as CASSLERRNQPQHF. Supplemented by reference TRBV7-2 and TRBJ1-5, the full variable domain reads GAGVSQSPSNKVTEKGKDVELRCDPISGHTALYWYRQSLGQGLEFLIYFQGNSAPDKSGLPSDRFSAERTGGSVSTLTIQRTQQEDSAVYLCASSLERRNQPQHFGDGTRLSIL.

This clonotype was seen a handful of times. The CDR3 DNA follows: TGCGCCAGCAGCTCCCGACTAAGTCCCAGCACCGGGGAGCTGTTTTTT. Protein: CASSSRLSPSTGELFF. V gene TRBV5-1 combines with J gene TRBJ2-2, with D possibly being TRBD2 (5 bases). CDR1 and CDR2 from the germline V gene are SGHRS and YFSETQ. The CDR3 contains 16 residues. V lost 3 bases to trimming and J lost 4 bases, with 16 bases between them.

The chain links TRBV7-2 to TRBJ2-5; 11 nucleotides match TRBD2. Germline V gives CDR1 SGHTA, CDR2 FQGNSA. The ends lost 5 bases at V and 1 base at J; junction bases unmatched: 6. There are 16 residues in the CDR3. The chain's CDR3 is CASSQSSGGGQETQYF. The CDR3, as DNA: TGTGCCAGCAGCCAAAGTAGCGGGGGGGGCCAAGAGACCCAGTACTTC.

This clonotype was counted at least ten times. This chain uses TRBV18 with TRBJ2-4; the match to TRBD2 covers 10 bases. This CDR3 has 15 residues. The V gene's germline CDR1 is KGHSH and CDR2 LQKENI. The V and J ends lost 6 bases and 4 bases, in that order; junction bases with no gene match: 6. The CDR3 loop is CASSSGLADKNIQYF. The CDR3, as DNA: TGTGCCAGCTCTTCCGGACTAGCGGATAAAAACATTCAGTACTTC.

The table lists this clonotype with many counts. The chain employs TRBV7-9 and TRBJ1-1; D is uncertain. This CDR3 contains 13 residues. V was clipped by 4 bases and J by 9 bases, with 15 bases between them. CDR1 and CDR2 (germline): SEHNR, FQNEAQ (reference sequence). CDR3 DNA sequence: TGTGCCAGCAGCTCGGGAATTGCCGGTAAAGCTTTCTTT. Amino acid sequence: CASSSGIAGKAFF.

This clonotype was detected ten times or more. This rearrangement joins TRBV19 to TRBJ2-1; D is uncertain. The CDR3 contains 13 residues. Per the germline V gene, CDR1 is LNHDA and CDR2 is SQIVND (reference sequence). The V end lost 5 bases, the J end lost 9 bases, and 14 bases lay between the germline ends. CDR3: CASSAQVPGEQFF. The CDR3 DNA follows: TGTGCCAGTAGTGCTCAGGTCCCGGGTGAGCAGTTCTTC.

This clonotype was seen a few times. The CDR3 sequence is CASSLGGTKVSEQYF. For the CDR3, the DNA is TGTGCCAGCAGCTTAGGGGGGACTAAGGTCAGCGAGCAGTACTTC. The gene calls are TRBV7-9 and TRBJ2-7; 7 positions agree with TRBD2. The CDR3 runs 15 residues. The ends lost 1 base at V and 6 bases at J; junction bases unmatched: 9. Germline CDR1 and CDR2: SEHNR and FQNEAQ (reference sequence).

This clonotype has a count of ten or more. The genes are TRBV7-9 and TRBJ1-6; weak D call: TRBD1 (6 bases). The CDR3 is 16 amino acids. The ends were cut back, 4 bases at V and 7 bases at J, with 17 bases in the middle. The germline V gene encodes CDR1 SEHNR and CDR2 FQNEAQ (reference sequence). The CDR3 loop reads CASSSLARTANSPLHF. DNA for the CDR3: TGTGCCAGCAGCTCCTTGGCCCGGACAGCAAATTCACCCCTCCACTTT.

Details on this clonotype: At one end the junction does not follow the germline gene, possibly because of a read error. This chain joins TRBV7-2 and TRBJ2-1; TRBD2 aligns across 8 bases. CDR1 is SGHTA and CDR2 is FQGNSA in the germline V gene. The CDR3 has 17 amino acids. The CDR3 is CASSLVGSGGGYNEQFF. In DNA form, the CDR3 reads TGTGCCAGCAGTTTAGTAGGATCGGGAGGGGGCTACAATGAGCAGTTCTTC.